This is a list of T cell receptor beta chains from one sample in a study of CD8 T cells in ankylosing spondylitis. In TCRdb, the 5' RACE reads were re-called with MiXCR into one record per CDR3 protein. Of around 770,000 distinct CDR3 sequences in the sample, 12% were seen once. The source material was blood, either unsorted or a sorted T cell fraction (not recorded which). The receptors were gathered from a male donor with ankylosing spondylitis. Both conserved end residues are part of each CDR3. D genes are given only for firm matches. A row's size may be missing; if present it is once, few, many or a size class.

d_gene | j_gene | abundance | v_gene | CDR3nt | CDR3aa
NA | TRBJ2-7 | NA | TRBV15 | TGTGCCACCAGCAGAGATTACAATCTGGGGGGTGACGAGCAGTACTTC | CATSRDYNLGGDEQYF
NA | TRBJ1-2 | few | TRBV20-1 | TGCACCCCGACGACAACCTTTAACTATGGCTACACCTTC | CTPTTTFNYGYTF
NA | TRBJ1-1 | many | TRBV12-3/TRBV12-4 | TGTGCCAGCAGTTCCCCTGGGGAGGGGGTTTACACTGAAGCTTTCTTT | CASSSPGEGVYTEAFF
TRBD1 | TRBJ1-1 | NA | TRBV12-3/TRBV12-4 | TGTGCCAGCAGTTTATCCCGACAGGGTAATGAAGCTTTCTTT | CASSLSRQGNEAFF
NA | TRBJ2-7 | NA | TRBV20-1 | TGCAGTGCAGGGGCTCTTCTCTACGAGCAGTACTTC | CSAGALLYEQYF
NA | TRBJ2-5 | NA | TRBV10-3 | TGTGCCATCATGAAGGTGGGGGAAGAGACCCAGTACTTC | CAIMKVGEETQYF
NA | TRBJ1-1 | few | TRBV5-4 | TGTGCCAGCAGCTCGACAGTGGGTGGAAACACTGAAGCTTTCTTT | CASSSTVGGNTEAFF
NA | TRBJ2-7 | few | TRBV5-1 | TGCGCCAGCAGGATGCAGGGGGGCTCCTACGAGCAGTACTTC | CASRMQGGSYEQYF
NA | TRBJ2-7 | few | TRBV20-1 | TGCAGTGCGCTCCTTGGGCGGAGGGAATACGAGCAGTACTTC | CSALLGRREYEQYF
NA | TRBJ1-1 | NA | TRBV6-1 | TGTGCCAGCAGGACCCAGGGAACGATAGCTGAAGCTTTCTTT | CASRTQGTIAEAFF
TRBD2 | TRBJ2-2 | few | TRBV5-1 | TGCGCCAGCAGCTTTCTAGCGGGAGAAACCGGGGAGCTGTTTTTT | CASSFLAGETGELFF
TRBD2 | TRBJ2-2 | few | TRBV28 | TGTGCCAGCGGGACTAGCGGGAGCGCCGGGGAGCTGTTTTTT | CASGTSGSAGELFF
TRBD1 | TRBJ1-1 | many | TRBV12-3/TRBV12-4 | TGTGCCAGCAGTCTGACAGGGGGCTACACTGAAGCTTTCTTT | CASSLTGGYTEAFF
NA | TRBJ2-6 | few | TRBV6-4 | TGTGCCAGCAGTGACTCACCCGCAGGGGCCAACGTCCTGACTTTC | CASSDSPAGANVLTF
NA | TRBJ1-2 | once | TRBV7-2 | TGTGCCAGCAGCTCCTGGGGCGCGAATGGCTACACCTTC | CASSSWGANGYTF
NA | TRBJ2-1 | NA | TRBV20-1 | TGCAGTGCGACCAGCGTGACGAGCTCCTACAATGAGCAGTTCTTC | CSATSVTSSYNEQFF
TRBD1 | TRBJ1-2 | many | TRBV5-1 | TGCGCCAGCAGCCAGTCGGGACAGGGGGCGAACTATGGCTACACCTTC | CASSQSGQGANYGYTF
NA | TRBJ2-3 | NA | TRBV10-1 | TGCGCCAGCAGTGAGGGGCTTGGCACAGATACGCAGTATTTT | CASSEGLGTDTQYF
NA | TRBJ1-6 | many | TRBV20-1 | TGCAGTGCTAGAGCCAGGCGTTATAATTCACCCCTCCACTTT | CSARARRYNSPLHF
NA | TRBJ1-4 | few | TRBV7-2 | TGTGCCAGCAGCCCGCCCGAGAAGGGTAATGAAAAACTGTTTTTT | CASSPPEKGNEKLFF
TRBD2 | TRBJ2-7 | NA | TRBV27 | TGTGCCAGCAGTCTCCCTGGACTAGTAAAAGAGCAGTACTTC | CASSLPGLVKEQYF
NA | TRBJ1-2 | few | TRBV9 | TGTGCCAGCAGCGTAGGGGGCACAGGAGATTCCTATGGCTACACCTTC | CASSVGGTGDSYGYTF
TRBD2 | TRBJ2-1 | NA | TRBV7-2 | TGTGCCAGCAGCTCTAGCGGGGCCCTCTCCTACAATGAGCAGTTCTTC | CASSSSGALSYNEQFF
TRBD2 | TRBJ2-2 | NA | TRBV29-1 | TGCAGCGTTGATCTAGCGGGAGAGACCGGGGAGCTGTTTTTT | CSVDLAGETGELFF
NA | TRBJ2-5 | NA | TRBV6-1 | TGTGCCAGCAGAGTTCGTTACGGGACATCGCTCAAAGAGACCCAGTACTTC | CASRVRYGTSLKETQYF
NA | TRBJ1-3 | NA | TRBV21-1 | TGTGCCAGCAGTGGCGGACAGGGAAACACCATATATTTT | CASSGGQGNTIYF
NA | TRBJ1-4 | few | TRBV20-1 | TGCAGTGCCCCATCCCCTTCAACTAATGAAAAACTGTTTTTT | CSAPSPSTNEKLFF
NA | TRBJ2-5 | NA | TRBV20-1 | TGCAGTGCTGGACTGGAGGTGGAGACCCAGTACTTC | CSAGLEVETQYF
NA | TRBJ1-4 | few | TRBV6-5 | TGTGCCAGCAGTTACTGGAATAATGAAAAACTGTTTTTT | CASSYWNNEKLFF
NA | TRBJ2-5 | few | TRBV6-1 | TGTGCCAGCAGTGAAGCTCGGCCATGGGAGACCCAGTACTTC | CASSEARPWETQYF
TRBD2 | TRBJ2-5 | few | TRBV18 | TGTGCCAGCTCACCCTCCCAGGCGGGAGGTGGGGAGACCCAGTACTTC | CASSPSQAGGGETQYF
NA | TRBJ1-6 | many | TRBV20-1 | TGCAGTGCTAGAGAGGACTGGAATTCACCCCTCCACTTT | CSAREDWNSPLHF
TRBD1 | TRBJ1-2 | many | TRBV20-1 | TGCAGTGCCGTCCGGACTGAGGGACAGGCTGATGGCTACACCTTC | CSAVRTEGQADGYTF
NA | TRBJ2-5 | NA | TRBV20-1 | TGCAGTGCCCGATCCCCTGGTGGGTCAGAGACCCAGTACTTC | CSARSPGGSETQYF
NA | TRBJ2-5 | NA | TRBV7-2 | TGTGCCAGCAGCTTAGGGGGGGCCACGCCCCAGTACTTC | CASSLGGATPQYF
NA | TRBJ2-5 | NA | TRBV20-1 | TGCAGTGCTAGTGGACAAAAGGAGACCCAGTACTTC | CSASGQKETQYF
TRBD1 | TRBJ2-5 | few | TRBV29-1 | TGCAGCGGACGGACAGGGTTGGAGACCCAGTACTTC | CSGRTGLETQYF
NA | TRBJ2-3 | NA | TRBV12-3/TRBV12-4 | TGTGCCAGCAGTTTTGGCGGGACGATTTTGAGCGGGGATACGCAGTATTTT | CASSFGGTILSGDTQYF
TRBD2 | TRBJ2-1 | NA | TRBV6-1 | TGTGCCAGCAGCGGTAGCGGGAGGGACAGCTCCTACAATGAGCAGTTCTTC | CASSGSGRDSSYNEQFF
TRBD1 | TRBJ1-4 | NA | TRBV30 | TGTGCCTGGAAGGACAGGGTGTATGAAAAACTGTTTTTT | CAWKDRVYEKLFF
TRBD1 | TRBJ2-7 | NA | TRBV6-1 | TGTGCCAGCAGTAGACAGGGCCCCACTAACGAGCAGTACTTC | CASSRQGPTNEQYF